This T cell receptor (beta chain) is from a study of blood T cell repertoires in COVID-19. Across the study: Whether acute or convalescent, the COVID-19 samples came from the United States, Italy and Spain. Sources were T cells, B-cell-depleted T cells, or PBMCs; the material itself was cDNA or gDNA.

As originally analysed: Nucleated cell number was recorded as an estimate derived from reference gene primer amplification. TCRdb's copy holds only in-frame clones and misses some; the assay was immunoSEQ multiplex PCR. That table supplies the V and J calls and clone size; D and trimming were determined from the DNA. The sample has under 200,000 clones; roughly 91% are singletons. Only a few counts were recorded for this clone. CDR3 length: 14 amino acids. The germline CDR1 and CDR2 sequences are SGHDT and YYEEEE. V was clipped by 2 bases and J by 4 bases, with 12 bases between them. The rearrangement links TRBV5-6 to TRBJ1-2; D may be TRBD1 (5 bases). The origin of this receptor is a young man with COVID-19, enrolled during active disease. Input material: peripheral blood. The CDR3 is CASSLGQGVYGYTF. The CDR3 nucleotides read TGTGCCAGCAGCTTAGGGCAGGGTGTCTATGGCTACACCTTC.